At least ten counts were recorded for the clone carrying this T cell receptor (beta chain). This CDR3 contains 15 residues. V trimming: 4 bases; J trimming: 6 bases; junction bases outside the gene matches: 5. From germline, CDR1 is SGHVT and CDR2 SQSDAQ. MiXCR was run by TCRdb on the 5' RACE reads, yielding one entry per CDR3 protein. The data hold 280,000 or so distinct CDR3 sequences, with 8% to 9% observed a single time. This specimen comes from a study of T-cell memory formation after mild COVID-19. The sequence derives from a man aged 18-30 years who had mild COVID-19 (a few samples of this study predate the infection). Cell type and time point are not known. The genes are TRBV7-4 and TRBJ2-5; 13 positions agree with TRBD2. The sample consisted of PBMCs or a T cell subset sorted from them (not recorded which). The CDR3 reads CASSYTGLAGKTQYF. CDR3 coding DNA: TGTGCCAGCAGCTACACGGGACTAGCGGGGAAGACCCAGTACTTC.